Each of the 25 T cell receptor beta chains below was sequenced from the same sample in a study of CXCR3-negative and CXCR3-positive naive CD8 T cells. Findings of the study overall: CXCR3-expressing naive cells carried TRB CDR3s more hydrophobic than those of CXCR3-negative naive cells.

These receptors have no known antigen. 5' RACE that incorporated UMI labels was used to prepare the TRB cDNA libraries. TCRdb re-called the 5' RACE reads; one entry per CDR3 protein, DNA not given. The specimen's table records tens of thousands of distinct CDR3 sequences. Sequenced sample: naive CXCR3+ CD8+ T cells from blood. Indicated subset: CD45RO-CCR7+CD27+CD95- naive CD8+ T cells expressing CXCR3 (TNR3+). These receptors all stem from a human donor in good health. Some clones in this sample may be carry-over from other donors' samples.

V is TRBV21-1 and J is TRBJ1-1; with no DNA, the TCRdb D assignment of TRBD1 cannot be verified. TRBV21-1 is a pseudogene locus. The CDR3 length is 18 residues. The CDR3: CASSKGQRGTGDNTEAFF.

This chain connects TRBV5-1 to TRBJ1-1. Germline V gene data show CDR1 as SGHRS and CDR2 as YFSETQ. This CDR3 is built from 15 residues. The CDR3 sequence is CASNTQNLFGTEAFF.

J is TRBJ1-2 and V is TRBV25-1; the D call from TCRdb, TRBD1, cannot be confirmed without DNA. CDR1 is MGHDK, CDR2 SYGVNS, per germline. This CDR3 contains 17 residues. This CDR3 reads CASSDPRGAGTFYGYTF.

This sequence joins TRBV29-1 and TRBJ1-2; TCRdb reports TRBD1, a call that lacks DNA to check it against. Germline V CDR1 and CDR2: SQVTM, ANQGSEA. The CDR3 contains 13 residues. CDR3 residues: CSAEGQGQPGYTF.

J is TRBJ2-1 and V is TRBV27; TCRdb indicates TRBD2, and absent DNA this call remains unverified. This CDR3 spans 16 amino acids. From germline, CDR1 is MNHEY and CDR2 SMNVEV (reference sequence). The CDR3 spells CASSTSRGRNYNEQFF.

This rearrangement joins TRBV29-1 to TRBJ2-1; TCRdb outputs TRBD2, but without DNA this stays unchecked. The germline V gene has CDR1 SQVTM and CDR2 ANQGSEA. The CDR3 covers 12 residues. The CDR3 sequence is CSVDGEDNEQFF.

The chain is built from TRBV7-3 and TRBJ2-2; no DNA is available, so the TRBD2 call from TCRdb remains unchecked. Germline CDR1 SGHTA, CDR2 FQGTGA. CDR3 length equals 14 residues. The CDR3 sequence is CASSLGGHTGELFF.

The V gene is TRBV6-5, the J gene TRBJ2-7; as DNA is missing, the TRBD1 call by TCRdb cannot be tested. CDR3 length: 14 residues. Germline values: CDR1 MNHEY, CDR2 SVGAGI. This CDR3 reads CASSYLVGAYEQYF.

The rearrangement uses TRBV28 and TRBJ1-1. Germline V CDR1 and CDR2: MDHEN, SYDVKM. The CDR3 is made up of 13 amino acids. CDR3 sequence reads: CASGIGLNTEAFF. Based on the CDR3 plus reference TRBV28 and TRBJ1-1, the full variable domain is DVKVTQSSRYLVKRTGEKVFLECVQDMDHENMFWYRQDPGLGLRLIYFSYDVKMKEKGDIPEGYSVSREKKERFSLILESASTNQTSMYLCASGIGLNTEAFFGQGTRLTVV.

The chain employs TRBV29-1 and TRBJ2-1; TCRdb indicates TRBD1, and absent DNA this call remains unverified. Germline V gives CDR1 SQVTM, CDR2 ANQGSEA. CDR3 size: 15 residues. The CDR3 region is CSVYPPGTGDNEQFF.

This chain uses TRBV20-1 with TRBJ1-1; TCRdb's D call of TRBD1 is untestable without DNA. CDR3 length: 11 amino acids. Germline-derived CDR1 and CDR2 are DFQATT and SNEGSKA (reference sequence). CDR3 region: CSATGSHEAFF.

Here the CDR3 reads CSARTGVSGGSYNEQFF. This sequence joins TRBV29-1 and TRBJ2-1; TCRdb's D gene call, TRBD1, goes unchecked for lack of DNA. This CDR3 has 17 amino acids. CDR1 is SQVTM and CDR2 is ANQGSEA in the germline V gene.

The V and J genes are TRBV6-2 or TRBV6-3 and TRBJ1-6. The CDR3 is made up of 15 amino acids. The germline V gene has CDR1 MNHEY and CDR2 SVGEGT. CDR3 region: CASSYWELDNSPLHF.

The chain recombines TRBV21-1 with TRBJ1-1; TCRdb lists TRBD1, though no DNA is available to test this call. TRBV21-1 is flagged as a pseudogene. This CDR3 region has 17 residues. The CDR3 sequence is CASSAQGGTTSWTEAFF.

The genes are TRBV14 and TRBJ2-1; TCRdb's D gene call, TRBD1, goes unchecked for lack of DNA. The CDR3 runs 14 residues. Germline V lookup: CDR1 SGHDN, CDR2 FVKESK. CDR3: CASSQTLVGNEQFF.

The V and J genes are TRBV5-1 and TRBJ2-5. This CDR3 contains 12 residues. Germline V gives CDR1 SGHRS, CDR2 YFSETQ. The CDR3: CASNWDEETQYF.

The chain employs TRBV27 and TRBJ2-5. CDR1 and CDR2 (germline): MNHEY, SMNVEV (reference sequence). This CDR3 contains 15 residues. The CDR3 sequence is CASRPSLADKETQYF.

The genes are TRBV7-9 and TRBJ2-7; TCRdb's D call, TRBD2, is unchecked because there is no DNA. Germline CDR1 is SEHNR and CDR2 is FQNEAQ (reference sequence). CDR3 length equals 16 residues. The CDR3 protein is CASSQLSGGLSYEQYF.

The gene calls are TRBV4-2 and TRBJ1-5. The germline CDR1 and CDR2 sequences are LGHNA and YNFKEQ. The CDR3 length is 16 residues. This CDR3 is CASSQNLGTNHQPQHF.

V usage is TRBV27 and J usage is TRBJ1-6; lacking DNA, the TRBD1 call made by TCRdb goes unchecked. Germline CDR1 reads MNHEY; CDR2 reads SMNVEV (reference sequence). This CDR3 region has 16 residues. The CDR3 reads CASSLSGTADFSPLHF.

This CDR3 is CASSPHESSYEQYF. This rearrangement joins TRBV7-8 to TRBJ2-7. CDR1 and CDR2 from the germline V gene are SGHVS and FQNEAQ. This CDR3 has 14 residues.

The genes are TRBV5-5 and TRBJ2-1; TCRdb designates TRBD2, a call that cannot be tested without DNA. CDR1 is SGHKS, CDR2 YYEKEE, per germline (reference sequence). The CDR3 loop spans 14 amino acids. This CDR3 reads CASSSTGVQFGQFF.

J is TRBJ2-7 and V is TRBV7-9; the TCRdb call, TRBD1, lacks DNA for checking. The CDR3 sequence is 14 residues long. From germline, CDR1 is SEHNR and CDR2 FQNEAQ (reference sequence). The CDR3 protein is CASSLAVGVYEQYF.

The rearrangement uses TRBV27 and TRBJ2-7; TCRdb's D gene call, TRBD2, goes unchecked for lack of DNA. The CDR3 spans 14 residues. Germline loops: CDR1 MNHEY, CDR2 SMNVEV (reference sequence). This CDR3 is CASSTGTSDYEQYF.

The chain employs TRBV28 and TRBJ2-1; with no DNA, the TCRdb D assignment of TRBD1 cannot be verified. In germline, CDR1 is MDHEN, CDR2 SYDVKM. This CDR3 is 14 amino acids long. The CDR3 loop reads CASSFPLGYNEQFF.